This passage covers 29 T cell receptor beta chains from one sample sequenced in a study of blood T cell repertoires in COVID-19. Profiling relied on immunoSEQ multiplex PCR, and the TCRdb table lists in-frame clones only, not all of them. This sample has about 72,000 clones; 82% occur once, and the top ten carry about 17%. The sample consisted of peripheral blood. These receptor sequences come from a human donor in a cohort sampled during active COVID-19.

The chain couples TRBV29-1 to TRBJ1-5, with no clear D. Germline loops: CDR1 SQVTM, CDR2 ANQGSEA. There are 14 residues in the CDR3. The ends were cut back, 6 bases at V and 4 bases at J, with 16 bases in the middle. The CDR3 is CSVQVYGLNQPQHF. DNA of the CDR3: TGCAGCGTCCAGGTCTATGGGCTTAATCAGCCCCAGCATTTT.

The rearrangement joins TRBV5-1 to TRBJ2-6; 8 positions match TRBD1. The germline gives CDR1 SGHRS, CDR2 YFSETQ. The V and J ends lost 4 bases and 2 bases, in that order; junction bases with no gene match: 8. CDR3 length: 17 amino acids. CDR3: CASSLGPTGAGANVLTF. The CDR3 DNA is TGCGCCAGCAGCCTGGGCCCGACAGGGGCTGGGGCCAACGTCCTGACTTTC.

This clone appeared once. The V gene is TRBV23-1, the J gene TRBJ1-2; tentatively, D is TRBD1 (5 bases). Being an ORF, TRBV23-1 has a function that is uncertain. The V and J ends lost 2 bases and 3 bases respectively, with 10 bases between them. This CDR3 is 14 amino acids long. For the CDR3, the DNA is TGCGCCAGCAGTCAACGAAGGGGCGACTATGGCTACACCTTC. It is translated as CASSQRRGDYGYTF.

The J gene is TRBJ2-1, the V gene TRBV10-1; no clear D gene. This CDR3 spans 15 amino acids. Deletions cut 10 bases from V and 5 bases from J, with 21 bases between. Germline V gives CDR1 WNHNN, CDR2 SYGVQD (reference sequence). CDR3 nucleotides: TGCGCCATCCCCTTGTTCCAAGCTCCTAACAATGAGCAGTTCTTC. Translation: CAIPLFQAPNNEQFF.

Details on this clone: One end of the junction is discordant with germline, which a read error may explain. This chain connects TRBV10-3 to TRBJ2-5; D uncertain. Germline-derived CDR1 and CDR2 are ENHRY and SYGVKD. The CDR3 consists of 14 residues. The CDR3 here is CAIRDLGTQKTQYF. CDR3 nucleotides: TGTGCCATCAGAGACCTAGGTACCCAAAAGACCCAGTACTTC.

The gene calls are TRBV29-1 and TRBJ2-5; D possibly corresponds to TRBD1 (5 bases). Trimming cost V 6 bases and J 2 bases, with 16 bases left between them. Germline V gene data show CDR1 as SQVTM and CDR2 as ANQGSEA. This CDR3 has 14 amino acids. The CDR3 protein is CSVPSFRGQETQYF. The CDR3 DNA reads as TGCAGCGTCCCCTCTTTTAGGGGTCAAGAGACCCAGTACTTC.

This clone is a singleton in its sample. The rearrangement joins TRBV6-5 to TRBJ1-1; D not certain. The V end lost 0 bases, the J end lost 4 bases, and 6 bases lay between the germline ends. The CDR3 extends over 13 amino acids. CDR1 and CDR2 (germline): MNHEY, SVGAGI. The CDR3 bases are TGTGCCAGCAGTTACTCGATCGGCACTGAAGCTTTCTTT. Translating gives CASSYSIGTEAFF.

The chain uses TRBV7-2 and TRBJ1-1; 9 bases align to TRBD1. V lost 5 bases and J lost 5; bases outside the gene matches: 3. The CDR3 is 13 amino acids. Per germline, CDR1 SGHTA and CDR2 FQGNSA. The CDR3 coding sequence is TGTGCCAGCAGCAAGACAGGGGGTACTGAAGCTTTCTTT. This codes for CASSKTGGTEAFF.

CDR3 sequence reads: CASSFFGEKYEQYF. Here the CDR3 DNA reads TGTGCCAGCAGTTTCTTCGGGGAAAAGTACGAGCAGTACTTC. This chain connects TRBV6-2 or TRBV6-3 to TRBJ2-7; a weak D match, TRBD2 (5 bases). Per germline, CDR1 MNHEY and CDR2 SVGEGT. V lost 4 bases and J lost 4, with 14 bases in between. This CDR3 has 14 amino acids.

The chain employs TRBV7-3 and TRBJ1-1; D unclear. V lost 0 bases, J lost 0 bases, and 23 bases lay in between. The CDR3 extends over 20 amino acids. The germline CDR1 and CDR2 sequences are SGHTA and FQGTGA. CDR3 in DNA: TGTGCCAGCAGCTTAACCCCGTCGGTCGTAGTGGAGGGTATGAACACTGAAGCTTTCTTT. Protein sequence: CASSLTPSVVVEGMNTEAFF.

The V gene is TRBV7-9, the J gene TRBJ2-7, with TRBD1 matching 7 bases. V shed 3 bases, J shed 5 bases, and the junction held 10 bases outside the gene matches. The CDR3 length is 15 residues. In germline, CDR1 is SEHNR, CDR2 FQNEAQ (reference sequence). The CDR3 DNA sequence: TGTGCCAGCAGCTTTTATCGTCAGGGGGTCCACGAGCAGTACTTC. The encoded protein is CASSFYRQGVHEQYF.

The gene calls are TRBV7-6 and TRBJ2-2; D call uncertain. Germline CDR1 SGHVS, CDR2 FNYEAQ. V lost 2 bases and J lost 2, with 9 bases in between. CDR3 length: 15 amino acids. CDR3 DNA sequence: TGTGCCAGCAGCTTATATGGCTCTAACACCGGGGAGCTGTTTTTT. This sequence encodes CASSLYGSNTGELFF. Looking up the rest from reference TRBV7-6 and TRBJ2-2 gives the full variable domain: GAGVSQSPRYKVTKRGQDVALRCDPISGHVSLYWYRQALGQGPEFLTYFNYEAQQDKSGLPNDRFSAERPEGSISTLTIQRTEQRDSAMYRCASSLYGSNTGELFFGEGSRLTVL.

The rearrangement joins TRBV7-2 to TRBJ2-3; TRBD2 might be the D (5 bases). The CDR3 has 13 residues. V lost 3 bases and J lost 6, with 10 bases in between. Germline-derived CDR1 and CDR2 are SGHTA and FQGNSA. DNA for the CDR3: TGTGCCAGCAGCTTTACGGGGTCGGATACGCAGTATTTT. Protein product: CASSFTGSDTQYF.

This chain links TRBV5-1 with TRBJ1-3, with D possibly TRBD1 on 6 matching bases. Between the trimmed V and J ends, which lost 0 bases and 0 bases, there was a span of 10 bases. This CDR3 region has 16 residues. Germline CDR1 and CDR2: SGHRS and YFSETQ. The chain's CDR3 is CASSLDRTDSGNTIYF. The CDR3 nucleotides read TGCGCCAGCAGCTTGGACCGGACAGACTCTGGAAACACCATATATTTT.

CDR3 nucleotides: TGTGCCAGCAGAAAACGGGGGACAGGGTCGTGGGAGCAGTTCTTC. It codes for CASRKRGTGSWEQFF. This chain links TRBV6-5 with TRBJ2-1, with TRBD1 identical over 9 bases. Trimming removed 6 bases from V and 10 bases from J; junction bases left unmatched: 13. The CDR3 is 15 amino acids. Germline CDR1 is MNHEY and CDR2 is SVGAGI.

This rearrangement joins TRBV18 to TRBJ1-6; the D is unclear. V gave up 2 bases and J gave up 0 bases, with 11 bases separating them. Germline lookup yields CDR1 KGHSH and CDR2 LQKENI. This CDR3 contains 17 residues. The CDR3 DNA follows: TGTGCCAGCTCACCAATGAGCCCGAGCTCCTATAATTCACCCCTCCACTTT. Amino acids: CASSPMSPSSYNSPLHF.

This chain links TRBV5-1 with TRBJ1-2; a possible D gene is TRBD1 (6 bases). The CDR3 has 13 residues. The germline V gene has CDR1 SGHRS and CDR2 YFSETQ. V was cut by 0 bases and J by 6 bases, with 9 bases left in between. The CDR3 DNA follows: TGCGCCAGCAGCTTGGGACAGGTTAATGGCTACACCTTC. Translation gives CASSLGQVNGYTF.

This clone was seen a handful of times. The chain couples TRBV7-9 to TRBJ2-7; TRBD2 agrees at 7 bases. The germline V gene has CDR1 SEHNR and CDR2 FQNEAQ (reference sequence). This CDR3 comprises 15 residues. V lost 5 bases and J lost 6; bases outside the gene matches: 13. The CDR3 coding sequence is TGTGCCAGCAGCCTATCACCGGGCAGGGAGGGCGAGCAGTACTTC. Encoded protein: CASSLSPGREGEQYF.

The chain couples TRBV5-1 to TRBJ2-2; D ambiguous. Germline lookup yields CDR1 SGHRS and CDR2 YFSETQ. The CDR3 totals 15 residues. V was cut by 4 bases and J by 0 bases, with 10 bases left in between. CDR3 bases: TGCGCCAGCAGCCCTAGATTCGCGAACACCGGGGAGCTGTTTTTT. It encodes CASSPRFANTGELFF.

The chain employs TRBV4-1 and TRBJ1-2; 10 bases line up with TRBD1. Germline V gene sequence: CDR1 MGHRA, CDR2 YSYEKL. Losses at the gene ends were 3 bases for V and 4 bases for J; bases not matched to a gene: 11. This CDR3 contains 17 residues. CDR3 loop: CASSHPATGGIIYGYTF. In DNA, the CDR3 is TGCGCCAGCAGCCACCCGGCGACAGGGGGCATTATCTATGGCTACACCTTC.

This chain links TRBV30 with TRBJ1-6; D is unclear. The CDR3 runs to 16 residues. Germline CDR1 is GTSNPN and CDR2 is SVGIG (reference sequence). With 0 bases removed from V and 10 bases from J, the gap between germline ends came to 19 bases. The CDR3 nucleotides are TGTGCCTGGAGTGTGCCCCCCCCGACAATCTCCTCACCCCTCCACTTT. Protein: CAWSVPPPTISSPLHF.

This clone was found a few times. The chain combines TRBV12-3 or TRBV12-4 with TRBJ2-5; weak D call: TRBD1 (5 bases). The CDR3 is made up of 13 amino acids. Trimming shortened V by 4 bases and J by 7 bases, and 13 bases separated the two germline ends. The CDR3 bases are TGTGCCAGCAGTTCTTCAGGGTTAATGACCCAGTACTTC. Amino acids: CASSSSGLMTQYF.

The CDR3 nucleotides are TGTGCCAGCAGGCCCGGGACAGGGGGAAACTATGGCTACACCTTC. It encodes CASRPGTGGNYGYTF. The chain combines TRBV7-2 with TRBJ1-2, with TRBD1 matching 11 bases. The CDR3 is 15 residues long. V gave up 6 bases and J gave up 2 bases; unmatched junction bases: 5. Germline CDR1 is SGHTA and CDR2 is FQGNSA.

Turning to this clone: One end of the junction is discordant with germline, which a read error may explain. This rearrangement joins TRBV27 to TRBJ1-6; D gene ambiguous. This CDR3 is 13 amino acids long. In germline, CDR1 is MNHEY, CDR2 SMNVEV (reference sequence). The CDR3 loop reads CASSFVPGSLLHF. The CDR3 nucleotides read TGTGCCAGCAGTTTTGTACCGGGGTCACTCCTCCACTTT.

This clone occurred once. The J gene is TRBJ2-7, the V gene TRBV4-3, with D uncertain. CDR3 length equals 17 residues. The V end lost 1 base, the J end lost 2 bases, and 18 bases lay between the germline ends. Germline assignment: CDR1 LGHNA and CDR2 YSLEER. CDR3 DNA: TGCGCCAGCAGCCAAGGATTTTCCCGGCAGGCTGCCTACGAGCAGTACTTC. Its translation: CASSQGFSRQAAYEQYF.

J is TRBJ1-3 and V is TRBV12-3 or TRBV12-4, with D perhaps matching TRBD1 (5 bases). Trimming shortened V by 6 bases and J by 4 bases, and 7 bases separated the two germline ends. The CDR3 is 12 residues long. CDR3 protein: CASRTDGNTIYF. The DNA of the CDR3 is TGTGCCAGCAGGACAGACGGAAACACCATATATTTT.

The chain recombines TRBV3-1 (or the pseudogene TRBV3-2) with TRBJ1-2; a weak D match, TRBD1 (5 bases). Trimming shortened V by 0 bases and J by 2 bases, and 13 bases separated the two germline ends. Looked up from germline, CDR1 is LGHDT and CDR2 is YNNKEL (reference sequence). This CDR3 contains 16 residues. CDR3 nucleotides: TGTGCCAGCAGCCAAGATGGGGGGGTTCCCAACTATGGCTACACCTTC. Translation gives CASSQDGGVPNYGYTF.

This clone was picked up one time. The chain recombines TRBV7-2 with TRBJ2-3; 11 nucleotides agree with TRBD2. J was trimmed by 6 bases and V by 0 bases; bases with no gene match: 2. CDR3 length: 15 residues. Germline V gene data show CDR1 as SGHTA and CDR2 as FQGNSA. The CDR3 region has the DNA TGTGCCAGCAGCTTAGCTAGCGGGGGGGTTGATACGCAGTATTTT. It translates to CASSLASGGVDTQYF.

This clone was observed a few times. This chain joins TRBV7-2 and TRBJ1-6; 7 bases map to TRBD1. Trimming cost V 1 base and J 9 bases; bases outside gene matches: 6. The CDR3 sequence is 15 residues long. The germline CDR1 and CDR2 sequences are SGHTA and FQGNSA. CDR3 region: CASSLGNRGSSPLHF. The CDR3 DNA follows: TGTGCCAGCAGCTTAGGGAACAGGGGTTCTTCACCCCTCCACTTT.